Listed here is a single T cell receptor beta chain. Germline loops: CDR1 LGHDT, CDR2 YNNKEL (reference sequence). This CDR3 contains 14 residues. The V end was cut by 1 base, the J end by 1 base, with 7 bases between. The record originates from a study of blood T cell repertoires in COVID-19. Study summary: Samples came from the United States, Italy and Spain, spanning acute and convalescent COVID-19.

As handled by the study authors: Amplifying reference gene primers gave estimates of nucleated cell counts. Using immunoSEQ multiplex PCR, the repertoire was profiled, and TCRdb retains in-frame clones only, with some absent. The V and J calls and the clone size are those of that table, but D and trimming were determined from the DNA. The data show 200,000 or so clones, 70% to 90% seen once. This TCR was recovered from a woman aged 70-85 years with acute or convalescent COVID-19. The sample comprised peripheral blood. The V gene is TRBV3-1 (or the pseudogene TRBV3-2), the J gene TRBJ1-1; no firm D call. The CDR3 is CASSQVTRNTEAFF. CDR3 nucleotides: TGTGCCAGCAGCCAAGTTACCAGGAACACTGAAGCTTTCTTT.